One sample yielded the 8 T cell receptor beta chains listed below, sequenced in a study of regulatory T cells in long-lasting Graves disease. Arm-PCR of CDR3 regions and iRepertoire HTBI primers were the basis on which TCR beta libraries were built. MiXCR, run by TCRdb on the multiplex PCR reads, gives a single entry per CDR3 protein. Among around 510,000 distinct CDR3 sequences listed, less than 25% were seen once. Regarding time point: persistent/refractory GD, antithyroid drugs over 5 years with positive TRAb. PBMCs were the source of the RNA used for TCR sequencing. Sample: peripheral blood mononuclear cells (PBMCs), taken when the disease was refractory, from a patient treated with antithyroid drugs. The receptors here all came from a female donor with Graves disease.

The table lists this clonotype with many counts. V gene TRBV27 combines with J gene TRBJ1-2, with 7 positions matching TRBD1. In germline, CDR1 is MNHEY, CDR2 SMNVEV (reference sequence). Trimming removed 5 bases from V and 6 bases from J; junction bases left unmatched: 6. The CDR3 is 13 residues long. The CDR3 reads CASSQDRADGYTF. CDR3 coding DNA: TGTGCCAGCAGTCAAGACAGGGCGGATGGCTACACCTTC.

The table lists this clonotype with many counts. The chain uses TRBV6-1 and TRBJ2-7, with 7 bases lining up with TRBD1. The J segment lost 0 bases and the V segment lost 5 bases, leaving 4 bases of the junction unmatched. Germline values: CDR1 MNHNS, CDR2 SASEGT. This CDR3 region has 14 residues. CDR3: CASSRDRVSYEQYF. The CDR3 DNA is TGTGCCAGCAGTCGTGACAGGGTCTCCTACGAGCAGTACTTC.

This clonotype was recorded many times. V and J are TRBV20-1 and TRBJ2-5, with D possibly called TRBD1 or TRBD2 (6 bases each). CDR3 size: 15 residues. The ends were cut back, 5 bases at V and 2 bases at J, with 18 bases in the middle. Germline lookup yields CDR1 DFQATT and CDR2 SNEGSKA (reference sequence). The CDR3 spells CSALHGGGGQETQYF. The CDR3 DNA sequence: TGCAGTGCTTTGCACGGCGGAGGGGGGCAAGAGACCCAGTACTTC.

This clonotype has only one observation. The chain carries TRBV20-1 and TRBJ2-3; D uncertain. V lost 6 bases, J lost 3 bases, and 7 bases lay in between. There are 11 residues in the CDR3. The V gene's germline CDR1 is DFQATT and CDR2 SNEGSKA (reference sequence). The CDR3 is CSAPRTDTQYF. The CDR3 nucleotides are TGCAGTGCCCCCCGGACAGATACGCAGTATTTT.

This clonotype came up many times. The gene calls are TRBV28 and TRBJ1-2; TRBD1 agrees at 7 bases. The junction had 13 bases not matched to a gene; V was cut back by 4 bases and J by 8 bases. Per germline, CDR1 MDHEN and CDR2 SYDVKM. The CDR3 contains 15 residues. This chain's CDR3 is CASSSLDRPRFGYTF. The CDR3 region has the DNA TGTGCCAGCAGTTCCTTGGACAGGCCGCGATTCGGCTACACCTTC.

This clonotype was picked up many times. CDR3 sequence reads: CASSQALGGGELFF. CDR3 in DNA: TGTGCCAGCAGCCAAGCGTTAGGAGGCGGGGAGCTGTTTTTT. This sequence joins TRBV3-1 and TRBJ2-2; D perhaps matches TRBD2 (5 bases). The CDR3 runs 14 residues. Between the trimmed V and J ends, which lost 1 base and 7 bases, there was a span of 10 bases. Germline V gene data show CDR1 as LGHDT and CDR2 as YNNKEL (reference sequence).

This clonotype has a handful of counts. The genes are TRBV29-1 and TRBJ1-2, with TRBD1 identical over 7 bases. There are 13 residues in the CDR3. Germline V lookup: CDR1 SQVTM, CDR2 ANQGSEA. In DNA, the CDR3 is TGCAGTGCCTGGGACAGAAGTAACTATGGCTACACCTTC. Its translation: CSAWDRSNYGYTF.

This chain joins TRBV7-3 and TRBJ1-3, with a weak D call TRBD1 (5 bases). Germline V gene lookup returns CDR1 SGHTA and CDR2 FQGTGA. V lost 6 bases to trimming and J lost 0 bases, with 12 bases between them. The CDR3 is 15 residues long. CDR3 loop: CASSSAGRSGNTIYF. In nucleotides, the CDR3 is TGTGCCAGCAGTTCCGCAGGGCGCTCTGGAAACACCATATATTTT.